The next 26 T cell receptor beta chains were all read from a single sample in a study of blood T cell repertoires in COVID-19. Measured with immunoSEQ multiplex PCR; TCRdb has only the in-frame clones, and not every one. The table has 110,000 or so clones, around 85% seen once. The sequencing input was peripheral blood. These receptors came from a man aged 50-60 years with acute or convalescent COVID-19.

The V call is TRBV24-1, the J call TRBJ2-2, with D maybe TRBD2 (6 bases). Trimming cost V 4 bases and J 1 base, with 6 bases left between them. Germline values: CDR1 KGHDR, CDR2 SFDVKD. The CDR3 covers 14 residues. The CDR3 loop is CATSEAGNTGELFF. The CDR3 DNA reads as TGTGCCACCAGTGAAGCGGGGAACACCGGGGAGCTGTTTTTT.

V and J are TRBV6-5 and TRBJ2-4; D may be TRBD2 (5 bases). V shed 5 bases and J shed 2 bases, with 10 bases lying between them. This CDR3 is built from 14 residues. The V gene's germline CDR1 is MNHEY and CDR2 SVGAGI. CDR3: CASSRASPKNIQYF. In nucleotides, the CDR3 is TGTGCCAGCAGTAGGGCTAGCCCCAAAAACATTCAGTACTTC.

The chain links TRBV7-3 to TRBJ2-5, with 11 bases lining up with TRBD2. In germline, CDR1 is SGHTA, CDR2 FQGTGA. The J segment lost 2 bases and the V segment lost 5 bases, leaving 7 bases of the junction unmatched. The CDR3 spans 16 residues. DNA for the CDR3: TGTGCCAGCAGCCCTAATAGCGGGAGGGTACAAGAGACCCAGTACTTC. Amino acid sequence: CASSPNSGRVQETQYF.

The count of this clone is one. The V gene is TRBV19, the J gene TRBJ1-6; 10 bases agree with TRBD1. The CDR3 covers 17 residues. From germline, CDR1 is LNHDA and CDR2 SQIVND (reference sequence). The junction had 14 bases not matched to a gene; V was cut back by 4 bases and J by 11 bases. CDR3 sequence (DNA): TGTGCCAGTAGTAATACGGTGCGTGGGACAGGGGAAGCACCCCTCCACTTT. Its protein product is CASSNTVRGTGEAPLHF.

In its sample, this clone was seen once. CDR3 coding DNA: TGTGCCAGCAGCTTAGAAGCAGGGCCGAACACTGAAGCTTTCTTT. Amino acids: CASSLEAGPNTEAFF. This chain uses TRBV11-2 with TRBJ1-1, with D possibly TRBD1 on 5 matching bases. The CDR3 runs 15 residues. CDR1 is SGHAT, CDR2 FQNNGV, per germline. V lost 0 bases and J lost 1, with 9 bases in between. Variable domain in full (rest from reference TRBV11-2 and TRBJ1-1): EAGVAQSPRYKIIEKRQSVAFWCNPISGHATLYWYQQILGQGPKLLIQFQNNGVVDDSQLPKDRFSAERLKGVDSTLKIQPAKLEDSAVYLCASSLEAGPNTEAFFGQGTRLTVV.

V gene TRBV6-5 combines with J gene TRBJ2-7; TRBD1 matches 8 bases. Per germline, CDR1 MNHEY and CDR2 SVGAGI. V was clipped by 4 bases and J by 0 bases; unmatched bases: 2. CDR3 length: 14 residues. Here the CDR3 reads CASSLDRGSYEQYF. The CDR3 region has the DNA TGTGCCAGCAGTTTAGACAGGGGCTCCTACGAGCAGTACTTC.

The gene calls are TRBV7-8 and TRBJ1-2; D perhaps matches TRBD1 (5 bases). Trimming pared 5 bases from V and 5 bases from J, leaving 12 bases between. This CDR3 contains 13 residues. CDR1 is SGHVS, CDR2 FQNEAQ, per germline. The CDR3 loop is CASSRGTGYGYTF. CDR3 nucleotide sequence: TGTGCCAGCAGCCGAGGGACTGGATATGGCTACACCTTC.

V and J are TRBV5-1 and TRBJ2-4; tentative D call: TRBD1 (7 bases). The V gene's germline CDR1 is SGHRS and CDR2 YFSETQ. The CDR3 covers 15 residues. V lost 3 bases and J lost 3, with 13 bases in between. The CDR3 reads CASSWGDSDKNIQYF. The CDR3 DNA reads TGCGCCAGCAGCTGGGGGGACAGCGACAAAAACATTCAGTACTTC.

The CDR3 nucleotides read TGTGCCAGCAGCAAGCAGGGGGTGGTAAACGAGCAGTACTTC. Translating it yields CASSKQGVVNEQYF. The chain links TRBV6-2 or TRBV6-3 to TRBJ2-7, with 7 bases that match TRBD1. CDR3 length equals 14 residues. Germline values: CDR1 MNHEY, CDR2 SVGEGT. The ends lost 6 bases at V and 5 bases at J; junction bases unmatched: 10.

The chain has TRBV19 and TRBJ2-1; the D is unclear. Per the germline V gene, CDR1 is LNHDA and CDR2 is SQIVND (reference sequence). The CDR3 length is 13 residues. V lost 1 base, J lost 6 bases, and 7 bases lay in between. CDR3 amino acids: CASSIVAVNEQFF. The CDR3 DNA reads as TGTGCCAGTAGTATAGTGGCGGTCAATGAGCAGTTCTTC. Combining the CDR3 with reference TRBV19 and TRBJ2-1 gives the whole variable domain DGGITQSPKYLFRKEGQNVTLSCEQNLNHDAMYWYRQDPGQGLRLIYYSQIVNDFQKGDIAEGYSVSREKKESFPLTVTSAQKNPTAFYLCASSIVAVNEQFFGPGTRLTVL.

Comments on this clone: Additional DNA sequences in this sample encode the identical CDR3. This sequence joins TRBV9 and TRBJ2-1, with D possibly TRBD2 on 6 matching bases. V lost 2 bases, J lost 0 bases, and 9 bases lay in between. The CDR3 loop spans 15 amino acids. Germline V lookup: CDR1 SGDLS, CDR2 YYNGEE. The CDR3 DNA reads TGTGCCAGCAGCGTCGGGGGAATCTCCTACAATGAGCAGTTCTTC. It translates to CASSVGGISYNEQFF.

The V gene is TRBV24-1, the J gene TRBJ1-6; the D is unclear. The CDR3 contains 16 residues. The germline V gene has CDR1 KGHDR and CDR2 SFDVKD. V was clipped by 5 bases and J by 6 bases, with 16 bases between them. CDR3 sequence reads: CATSGLAGALNSPLHF. The CDR3 DNA follows: TGTGCCACCAGTGGGTTGGCGGGAGCCCTTAATTCACCCCTCCACTTT.

V and J are TRBV6-6 and TRBJ1-5; D call uncertain. Germline V gene lookup returns CDR1 MNHNY and CDR2 SVGAGI (reference sequence). This CDR3 comprises 14 residues. V was trimmed by 3 bases and J by 3 bases, leaving 9 bases between them. The CDR3, as DNA: TGTGCCAGCAGTTATGGACGGGACAATCAGCCCCAGCATTTT. It yields the protein CASSYGRDNQPQHF.

There are a few counts of this clone. This rearrangement joins TRBV9 to TRBJ2-5; 7 nucleotides match TRBD2. The V gene's germline CDR1 is SGDLS and CDR2 YYNGEE. This CDR3 region has 14 residues. Trimming cost V 3 bases and J 5 bases; bases outside gene matches: 7. The CDR3 DNA follows: TGTGCCAGCAGCGAGCAAGGACTAGGGGAGACCCAGTACTTC. It specifies CASSEQGLGETQYF.

Only a few counts were recorded for this clone. The J gene is TRBJ2-2, the V gene TRBV7-3; D not resolved. The germline V and J ends were trimmed by 2 bases and 5 bases, with 9 bases remaining between them. Looked up from germline, CDR1 is SGHTA and CDR2 is FQGTGA. The CDR3 spans 14 residues. DNA of the CDR3: TGTGCCAGCAGCTTAGAAGGAGTAACCGGGGAGCTGTTTTTT. Encoded protein: CASSLEGVTGELFF.

V gene TRBV11-2 combines with J gene TRBJ1-3; D is uncertain. V lost 5 bases and J lost 4, with 9 bases in between. The germline gives CDR1 SGHAT, CDR2 FQNNGV. The length of the CDR3 is 13 residues. The CDR3: CASSTPRGNTIYF. As DNA, the CDR3 is TGTGCCAGCAGCACTCCCAGGGGAAACACCATATATTTT.

Remarks on this clone: This specimen includes other DNA sequences encoding the same CDR3. The chain is built from TRBV6-5 and TRBJ1-5; D might be TRBD1 (5 bases). Trimming took 6 bases from V and 4 from J, leaving 10 bases between them. Looked up from germline, CDR1 is MNHEY and CDR2 is SVGAGI. The CDR3 has 13 residues. CDR3 sequence (DNA): TGTGCCAGCAGCCCCGACAGAAATCAGCCCCAGCATTTT. This sequence encodes CASSPDRNQPQHF.

This sequence joins TRBV6-1 and TRBJ1-4; D gene uncertain. The CDR3 runs to 12 residues. Germline-derived CDR1 and CDR2 are MNHNS and SASEGT. V gave up 3 bases and J gave up 7 bases, with 6 bases separating them. The CDR3 spells CASSESIEKLFF. For the CDR3, the DNA is TGTGCCAGCAGTGAGTCTATTGAAAAACTGTTTTTT.

V gene TRBV5-4 combines with J gene TRBJ1-2, with unresolved D. Germline loops: CDR1 SGHNT, CDR2 YYREEE (reference sequence). V lost 1 base to trimming and J lost 3 bases, with 7 bases between them. The CDR3 consists of 13 residues. CDR3 sequence reads: CASSLRGDYGYTF. As DNA, the CDR3 is TGTGCCAGCAGCTTGCGCGGAGACTATGGCTACACCTTC.

The chain carries TRBV9 and TRBJ2-1; weak D call: TRBD1 (6 bases). The germline V gene encodes CDR1 SGDLS and CDR2 YYNGEE. CDR3 length: 15 residues. V shed 4 bases and J shed 2 bases, with 13 bases lying between them. The CDR3 DNA is TGTGCCAGCAGCAGCCGGGACATTCCCTACAATGAGCAGTTCTTC. Translating it yields CASSSRDIPYNEQFF.

The chain joins TRBV5-1 to TRBJ2-1; 11 bases are a match to TRBD1. Germline CDR1 SGHRS, CDR2 YFSETQ. The CDR3 loop spans 14 amino acids. With 4 bases clipped from V and 7 bases from J, the junction kept 4 bases outside the gene matches. CDR3: CASSPGQGANEQFF. CDR3 sequence (DNA): TGCGCCAGCAGCCCAGGACAGGGGGCAAATGAGCAGTTCTTC. The whole variable domain, remainder taken from reference TRBV5-1 and TRBJ2-1, is KAGVTQTPRYLIKTRGQQVTLSCSPISGHRSVSWYQQTPGQGLQFLFEYFSETQRNKGNFPGRFSGRQFSNSRSEMNVSTLELGDSALYLCASSPGQGANEQFFGPGTRLTVL.

The chain joins TRBV10-2 to TRBJ2-7; 7 bases map to TRBD1. There are 15 residues in the CDR3. From germline, CDR1 is WSHSY and CDR2 SAAADI. V shed 10 bases, J shed 2 bases, and the junction held 14 bases outside the gene matches. The CDR3 sequence is CATSDTGDTTYEQYF. The CDR3 DNA follows: TGCGCCACCTCAGATACAGGGGACACGACCTACGAGCAGTACTTC.

This clone was observed a few times. The chain joins TRBV9 to TRBJ1-5; tentatively, D is TRBD1 (5 bases). Germline V lookup: CDR1 SGDLS, CDR2 YYNGEE. V was cut by 5 bases and J by 2 bases, with 11 bases left in between. The CDR3 consists of 14 residues. The CDR3 sequence is CASRIATGNQPQHF. The CDR3 bases are TGTGCCAGCAGGATTGCGACAGGCAATCAGCCCCAGCATTTT. The full variable domain, rest sourced from reference TRBV9 and TRBJ1-5, is DSGVTQTPKHLITATGQRVTLRCSPRSGDLSVYWYQQSLDQGLQFLIQYYNGEERAKGNILERFSAQQFPDLHSELNLSSLELGDSALYFCASRIATGNQPQHFGDGTRLSIL.

Concerning this clone itself: One end of the junction is discordant with germline, which a read error may explain. The chain has TRBV7-7 and TRBJ2-1; D perhaps matches TRBD2 (7 bases). Germline values: CDR1 SSHAT, CDR2 FNYEAQ (reference sequence). The CDR3 is made up of 15 amino acids. In DNA form, the CDR3 reads TGTGCTAGCAGTAGAGTCGGGGGGCTCTACAATGAGCAGTTCTTC. Amino acids: CASSRVGGLYNEQFF. Using reference TRBV7-7 and TRBJ2-1 for the parts outside the CDR3, the full variable domain is GAGVSQSPRYKVTKRGQDVTLRCDPISSHATLYWYQQALGQGPEFLTYFNYEAQPDKSGLPSDRFSAERPEGSISTLTIQRTEQRDSAMYRCASSRVGGLYNEQFFGPGTRLTVL.

The chain is built from TRBV4-2 and TRBJ2-3, with D possibly TRBD2 on 6 matching bases. CDR1 LGHNA and CDR2 YNFKEQ come from the germline V gene. CDR3 size: 15 residues. Trimming took 1 base from V and 5 from J, leaving 13 bases between them. The CDR3 bases are TGTGCCAGCAGCCAAGCAACGGGAGCAGGAGATACGCAGTATTTT. Its protein is CASSQATGAGDTQYF.

The chain couples TRBV6-5 to TRBJ1-2; TRBD1 agrees at 8 bases. Germline loops: CDR1 MNHEY, CDR2 SVGAGI. The V gene end was trimmed by 2 bases and the J gene end by 8 bases; junction bases not matched to a gene: 7. This CDR3 has 14 residues. CDR3: CASSYGQGAGGYTF. The CDR3 bases are TGTGCCAGCAGTTACGGGCAGGGGGCGGGAGGCTACACCTTC.